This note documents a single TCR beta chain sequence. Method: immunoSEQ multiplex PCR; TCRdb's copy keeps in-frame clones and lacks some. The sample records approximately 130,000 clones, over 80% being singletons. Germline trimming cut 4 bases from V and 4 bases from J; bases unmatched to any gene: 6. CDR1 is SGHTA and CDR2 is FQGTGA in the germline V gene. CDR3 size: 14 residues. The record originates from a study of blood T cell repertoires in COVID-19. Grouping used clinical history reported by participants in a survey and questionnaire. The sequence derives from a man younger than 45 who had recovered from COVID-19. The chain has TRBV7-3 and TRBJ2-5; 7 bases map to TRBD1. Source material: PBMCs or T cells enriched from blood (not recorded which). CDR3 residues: CASSSGQAGETQYF. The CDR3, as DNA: TGTGCCAGCAGCTCTGGACAGGCGGGAGAGACCCAGTACTTC. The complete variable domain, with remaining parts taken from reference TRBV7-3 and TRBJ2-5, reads GAGVSQTPSNKVTEKGKYVELRCDPISGHTALYWYRQSLGQGPEFLIYFQGTGAADDSGLPNDRFFAVRPEGSVSTLKIQRTERGDSAVYLCASSSGQAGETQYFGPGTRLLVL.